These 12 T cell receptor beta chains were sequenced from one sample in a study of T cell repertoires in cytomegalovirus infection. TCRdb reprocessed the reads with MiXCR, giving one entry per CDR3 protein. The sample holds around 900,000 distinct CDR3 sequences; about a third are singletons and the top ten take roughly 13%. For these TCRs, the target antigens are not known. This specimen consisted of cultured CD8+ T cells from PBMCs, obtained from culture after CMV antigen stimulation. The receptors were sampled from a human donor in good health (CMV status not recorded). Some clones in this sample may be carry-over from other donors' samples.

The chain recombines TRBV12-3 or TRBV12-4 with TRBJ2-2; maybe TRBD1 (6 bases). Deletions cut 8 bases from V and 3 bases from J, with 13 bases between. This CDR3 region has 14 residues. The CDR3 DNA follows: TGTGCCAGCGGCCCCTCAGGGGACACCGGGGAGCTGTTTTTT. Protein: CASGPSGDTGELFF.

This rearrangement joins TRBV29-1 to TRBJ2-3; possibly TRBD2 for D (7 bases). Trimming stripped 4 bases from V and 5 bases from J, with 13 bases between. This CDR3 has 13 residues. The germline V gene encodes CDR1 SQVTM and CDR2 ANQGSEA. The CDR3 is CSVGGGSEDTQYF. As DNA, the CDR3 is TGCAGCGTTGGGGGGGGCTCCGAAGATACGCAGTATTTT.

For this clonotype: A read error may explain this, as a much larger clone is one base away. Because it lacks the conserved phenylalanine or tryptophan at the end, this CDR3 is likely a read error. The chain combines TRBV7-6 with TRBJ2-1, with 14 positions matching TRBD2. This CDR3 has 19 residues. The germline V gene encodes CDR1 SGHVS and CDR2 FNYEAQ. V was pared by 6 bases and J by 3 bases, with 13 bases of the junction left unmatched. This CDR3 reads CASSSTGTSGGGIYNEQFS. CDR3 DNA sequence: TGTGCCAGCAGTTCCACCGGGACTAGCGGGGGAGGCATCTACAATGAGCAGTTCTCC.

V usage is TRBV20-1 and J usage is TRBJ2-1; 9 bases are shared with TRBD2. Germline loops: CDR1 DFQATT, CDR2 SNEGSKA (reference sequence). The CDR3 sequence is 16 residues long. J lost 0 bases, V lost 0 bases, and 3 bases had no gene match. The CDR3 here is CSAREGSGSSYNEQFF. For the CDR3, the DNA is TGCAGTGCTAGAGAGGGTAGCGGGAGCTCCTACAATGAGCAGTTCTTC.

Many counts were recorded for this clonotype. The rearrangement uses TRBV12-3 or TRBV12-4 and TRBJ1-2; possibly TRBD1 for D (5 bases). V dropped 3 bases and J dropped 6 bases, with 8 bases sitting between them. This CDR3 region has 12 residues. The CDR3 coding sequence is TGTGCCAGCAGTTTCCGGGGCGATGGCTACACCTTC. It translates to CASSFRGDGYTF.

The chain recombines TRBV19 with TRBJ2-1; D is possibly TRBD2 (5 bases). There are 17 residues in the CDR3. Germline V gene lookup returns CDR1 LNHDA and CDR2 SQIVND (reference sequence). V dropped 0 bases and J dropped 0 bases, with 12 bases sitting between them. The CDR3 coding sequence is TGTGCCAGTAGTATAGAGGGAGACTCGAGCTCCTACAATGAGCAGTTCTTC. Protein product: CASSIEGDSSSYNEQFF.

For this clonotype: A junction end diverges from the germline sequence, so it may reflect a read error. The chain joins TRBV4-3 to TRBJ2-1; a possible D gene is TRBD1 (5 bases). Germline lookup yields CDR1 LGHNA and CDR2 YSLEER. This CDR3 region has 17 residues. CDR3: CASSQEGAGLMYDEQLF. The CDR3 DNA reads TGCGCCAGCAGCCAAGAGGGTGCAGGGCTGATGTACGATGAGCAGCTCTTC.

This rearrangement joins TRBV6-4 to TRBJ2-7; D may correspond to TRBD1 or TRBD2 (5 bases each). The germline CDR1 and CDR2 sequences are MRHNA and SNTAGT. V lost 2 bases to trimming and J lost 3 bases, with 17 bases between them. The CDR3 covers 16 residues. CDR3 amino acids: CASSDRVGDHIYEQYF. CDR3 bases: TGTGCCAGCAGTGACAGAGTCGGGGACCACATCTACGAGCAGTACTTC.

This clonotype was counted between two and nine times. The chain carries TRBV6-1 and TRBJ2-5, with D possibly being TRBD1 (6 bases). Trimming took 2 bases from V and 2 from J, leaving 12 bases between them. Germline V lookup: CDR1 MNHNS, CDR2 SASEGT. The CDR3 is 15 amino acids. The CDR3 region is CASSEWTADQETQYF. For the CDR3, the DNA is TGTGCCAGCAGTGAATGGACAGCTGATCAAGAGACCCAGTACTTC.

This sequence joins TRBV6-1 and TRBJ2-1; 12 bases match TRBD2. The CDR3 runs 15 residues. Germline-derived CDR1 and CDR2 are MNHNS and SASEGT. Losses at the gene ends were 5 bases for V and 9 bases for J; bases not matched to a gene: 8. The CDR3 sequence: CASSWLAGGVGEQFF. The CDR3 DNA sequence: TGTGCCAGCAGTTGGCTAGCGGGGGGGGTCGGTGAGCAGTTCTTC.

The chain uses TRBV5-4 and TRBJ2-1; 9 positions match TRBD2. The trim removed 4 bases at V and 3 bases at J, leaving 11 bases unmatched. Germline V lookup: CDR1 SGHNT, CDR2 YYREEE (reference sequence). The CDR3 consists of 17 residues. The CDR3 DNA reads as TGTGCCAGCAGCCTGGTCCCGGGGCGGGGGGGCTACAATGAGCAGTTCTTC. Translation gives CASSLVPGRGGYNEQFF.

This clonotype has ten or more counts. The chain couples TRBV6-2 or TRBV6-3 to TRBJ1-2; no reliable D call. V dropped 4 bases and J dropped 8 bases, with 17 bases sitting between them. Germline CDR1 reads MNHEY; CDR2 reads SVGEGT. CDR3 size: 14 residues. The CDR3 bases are TGTGCCAGCAGTTTGAGCCCTGGGGAGCTCGGCTACACCTTC. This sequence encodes CASSLSPGELGYTF.